The text below deals with one TCR beta chain. The specificity of this receptor is unknown. No base quality information exists; no much larger clone differs at one position. Whole blood was collected in K2EDTA tubes by collaborating institutions according to the institutions' own protocols. Collaborator samples were shipped for TCRbeta analysis as frozen whole blood, isolated PBMCs, or DNA extracted from either sample type. These data originate in a study of blood T cell repertoires in COVID-19 (TCRdb year 2020). Regarding the complete study: Samples from collaborators originated in the United States, Italy and Spain and spanned both the acute and convalescent phases of COVID-19. The dataset comprised deeply sampled blood TCRbeta repertoires from subjects exposed to, actively infected with, or recovered from COVID-19. Samples were obtained from the ongoing ImmuneRACE study (first 160 participants) and from some 1,300 subjects provided by 6 global collaborators. The repertoires were made available in a free public database intended to serve as a resource for research on the immune response to SARS-CoV-2. The prospective study material was composed of cDNA or gDNA derived from T cells, B-cell-depleted T cells, or PBMCs. HLA class I and class II types, where available, came from metadata supplied by the sample provider rather than from assay-based typing. A de-identified subject ID, COVID-19 status, age in years and sex were almost always included in the sample metadata. On the study overall, not on this receptor specifically: How much clinical and demographic metadata was included differed by source and by participant, and the metadata was provided uncurated.

TCRbeta CDR3 regions were amplified from genomic DNA by means of the immunoSEQ Assay, a bias-controlled multiplex PCR. The paper's processing steps were these. Within the assay, amplification of reference gene primers was used to estimate how many nucleated cells each sample contained. Sequence reads were collapsed and filtered to measure the absolute abundance of every unique TCRbeta CDR3 rearrangement. For each sample, productive Simpson clonality was calculated as the square root of Simpson's diversity index across productive rearrangements. TCRdb took over this immuneACCESS table, retaining in-frame rearrangements with V and J assigned. Such tables are incomplete; in checked studies, under half of the missing clones stem from an unresolved V gene, and the remainder is unexplained. V and J calls and clone size come straight from that table; D and trimming were deduced from the DNA. For this sample the table gives roughly 200,000 clones, of which about 85% were detected only once. The ten largest clones capture roughly 20% of the sample.

Counted from cysteine to phenylalanine, this CDR3 has 18 amino acids. The retained sequence is limited to the CDR3, 54 bases, with the frame set at the first base. V is cut back by 5 bases and J by 4 bases, with 12 bases in the junction unmatched. The germline V gene (reference sequence) provides CDR1 LGHDT and CDR2 YNNKEL. Sample: peripheral blood. The rearranged chain carries TRBV3-1 (or the pseudogene TRBV3-2) and TRBJ2-3; TRBD2 aligns with 13 central bases. The clonotype originates from a human donor in a cohort sampled during active COVID-19. The CDR3 has the sequence CASSSSATSGRLADTQYF. In nucleotide form, the sequence is TGTGCCAGCAGCTCATCGGCGACTAGCGGGAGGCTGGCAGATACGCAGTATTTT.